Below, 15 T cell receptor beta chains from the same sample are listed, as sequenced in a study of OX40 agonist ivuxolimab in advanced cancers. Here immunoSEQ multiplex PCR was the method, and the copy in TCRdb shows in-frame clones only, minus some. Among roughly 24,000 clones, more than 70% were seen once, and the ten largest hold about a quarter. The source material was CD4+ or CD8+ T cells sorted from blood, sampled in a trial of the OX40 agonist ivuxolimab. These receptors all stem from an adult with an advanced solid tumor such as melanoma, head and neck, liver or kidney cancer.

The CDR3 region is CASSLGPGNYNEQFF. The CDR3 DNA sequence: TGTGCCAGCAGCTTAGGACCAGGAAACTACAATGAGCAGTTCTTC. The chain uses TRBV7-9 and TRBJ2-1; D unresolved. Trimming took 1 base from V and 3 from J, leaving 10 bases between them. Germline loops: CDR1 SEHNR, CDR2 FQNEAQ (reference sequence). The CDR3 is 15 residues long.

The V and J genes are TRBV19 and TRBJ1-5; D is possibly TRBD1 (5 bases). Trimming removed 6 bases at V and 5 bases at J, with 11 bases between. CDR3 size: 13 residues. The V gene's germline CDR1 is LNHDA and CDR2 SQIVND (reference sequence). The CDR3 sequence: CASRVGEHQPQHF. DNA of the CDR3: TGTGCCAGTAGGGTGGGGGAGCATCAGCCCCAGCATTTT.

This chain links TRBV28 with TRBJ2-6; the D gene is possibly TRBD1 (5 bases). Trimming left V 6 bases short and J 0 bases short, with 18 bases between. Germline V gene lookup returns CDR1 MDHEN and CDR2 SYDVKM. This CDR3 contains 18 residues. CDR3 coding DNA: TGTGCCAGCAGGATGCTCAGGGTCGAAAGCTCTGGGGCCAACGTCCTGACTTTC. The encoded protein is CASRMLRVESSGANVLTF.

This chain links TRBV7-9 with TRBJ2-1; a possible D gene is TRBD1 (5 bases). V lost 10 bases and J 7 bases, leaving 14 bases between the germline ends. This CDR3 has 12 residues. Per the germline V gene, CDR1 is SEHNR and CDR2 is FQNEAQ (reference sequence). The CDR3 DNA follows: TGTGCCACTAGAGCTAAGGGGAATGAGCAGTTCTTC. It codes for CATRAKGNEQFF.

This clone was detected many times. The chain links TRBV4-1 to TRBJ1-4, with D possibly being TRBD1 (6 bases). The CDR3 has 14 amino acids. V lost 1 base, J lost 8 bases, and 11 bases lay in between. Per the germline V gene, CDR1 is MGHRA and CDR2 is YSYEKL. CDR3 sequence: CASSQVQGSEKLFF. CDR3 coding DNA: TGCGCCAGCAGCCAAGTACAGGGTAGCGAAAAACTGTTTTTT.

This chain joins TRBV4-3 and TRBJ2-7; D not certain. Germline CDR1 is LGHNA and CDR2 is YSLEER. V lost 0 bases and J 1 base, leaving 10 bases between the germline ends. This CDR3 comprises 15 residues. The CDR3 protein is CASSQESLTSYEQYF. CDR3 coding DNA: TGCGCCAGCAGCCAAGAAAGTCTGACATCCTACGAGCAGTACTTC.

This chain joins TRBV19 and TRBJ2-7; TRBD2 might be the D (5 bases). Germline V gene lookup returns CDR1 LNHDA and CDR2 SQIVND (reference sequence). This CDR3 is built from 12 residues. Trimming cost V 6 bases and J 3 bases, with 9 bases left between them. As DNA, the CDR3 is TGTGCCAGTAGCCAGGACTTCTACGAGCAGTACTTC. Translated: CASSQDFYEQYF. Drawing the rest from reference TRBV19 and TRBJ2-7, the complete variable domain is DGGITQSPKYLFRKEGQNVTLSCEQNLNHDAMYWYRQDPGQGLRLIYYSQIVNDFQKGDIAEGYSVSREKKESFPLTVTSAQKNPTAFYLCASSQDFYEQYFGPGTRLTVT.

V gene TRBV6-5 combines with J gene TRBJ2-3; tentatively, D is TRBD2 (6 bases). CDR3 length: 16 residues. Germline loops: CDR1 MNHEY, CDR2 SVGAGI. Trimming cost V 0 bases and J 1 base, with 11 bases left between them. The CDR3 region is CASSYSAGSGTDTQYF. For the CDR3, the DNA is TGTGCCAGCAGTTACTCGGCGGGATCGGGCACAGATACGCAGTATTTT.

The CDR3 reads CASSTQGARTEAFF. The CDR3 bases are TGTGCCAGTAGTACACAGGGGGCTAGGACTGAAGCTTTCTTT. The chain joins TRBV19 to TRBJ1-1, with 9 bases aligning to TRBD1. V gave up 4 bases and J gave up 5 bases; unmatched junction bases: 5. CDR3 length: 14 amino acids. Germline V gives CDR1 LNHDA, CDR2 SQIVND (reference sequence).

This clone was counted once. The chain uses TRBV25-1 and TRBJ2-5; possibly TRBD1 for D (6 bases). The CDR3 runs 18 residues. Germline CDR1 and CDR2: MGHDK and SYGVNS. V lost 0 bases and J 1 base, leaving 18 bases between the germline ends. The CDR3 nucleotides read TGTGCCAGCAGTGAATATGGGGGTGAGGGGGACCGCCAAGAGACCCAGTACTTC. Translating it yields CASSEYGGEGDRQETQYF.

The CDR3 spells CASSYVTSGYNEQFF. DNA for the CDR3: TGCGCCAGCAGCTACGTGACTAGCGGGTACAATGAGCAGTTCTTC. V gene TRBV5-1 combines with J gene TRBJ2-1; the match to TRBD2 covers 10 bases. After removal of 3 bases from V and 4 bases from J, the junction contained 4 bases not matched to a gene. This CDR3 comprises 15 residues. CDR1 and CDR2 (germline): SGHRS, YFSETQ.

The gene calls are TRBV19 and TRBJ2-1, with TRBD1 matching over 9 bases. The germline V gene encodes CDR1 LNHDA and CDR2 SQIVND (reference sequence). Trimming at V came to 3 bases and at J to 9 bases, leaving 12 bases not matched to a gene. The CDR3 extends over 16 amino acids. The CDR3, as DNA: TGTGCCAGTAGTATCCCCCTCGACAGGGGGAACGGTGAGCAGTTCTTC. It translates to CASSIPLDRGNGEQFF.

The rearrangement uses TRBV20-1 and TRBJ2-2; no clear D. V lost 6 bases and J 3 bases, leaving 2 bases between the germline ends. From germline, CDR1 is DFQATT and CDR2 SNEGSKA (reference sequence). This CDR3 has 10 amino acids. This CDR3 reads CSAYTGELFF. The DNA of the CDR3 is TGCAGTGCGTACACCGGGGAGCTGTTTTTT.

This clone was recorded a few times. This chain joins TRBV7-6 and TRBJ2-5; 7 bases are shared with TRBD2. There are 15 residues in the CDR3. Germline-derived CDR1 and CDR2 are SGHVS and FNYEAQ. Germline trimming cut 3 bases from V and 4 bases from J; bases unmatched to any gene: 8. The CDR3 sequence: CASSFSSGVGETQYF. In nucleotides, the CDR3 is TGTGCCAGCAGCTTCTCGAGCGGGGTGGGAGAGACCCAGTACTTC.

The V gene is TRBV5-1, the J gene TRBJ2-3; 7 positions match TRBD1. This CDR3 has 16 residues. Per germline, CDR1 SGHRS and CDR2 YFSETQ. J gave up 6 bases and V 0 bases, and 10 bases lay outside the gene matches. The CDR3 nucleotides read TGCGCCAGCAGCTTGGTACAGGGGCTCCTAGGGGATACGCAGTATTTT. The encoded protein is CASSLVQGLLGDTQYF.